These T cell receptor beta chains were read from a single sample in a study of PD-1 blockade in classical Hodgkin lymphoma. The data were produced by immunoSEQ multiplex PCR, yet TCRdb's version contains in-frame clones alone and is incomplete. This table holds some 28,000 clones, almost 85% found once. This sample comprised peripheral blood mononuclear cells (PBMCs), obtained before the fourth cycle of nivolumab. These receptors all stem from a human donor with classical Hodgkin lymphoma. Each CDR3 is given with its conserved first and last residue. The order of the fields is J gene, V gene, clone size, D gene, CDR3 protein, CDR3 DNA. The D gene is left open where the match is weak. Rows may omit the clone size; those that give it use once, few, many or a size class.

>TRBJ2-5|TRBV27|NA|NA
CASSLFLVGASGYF
TGTGCCAGCAGTTTATTTTTAGTGGGGGCCTCCGGGTACTTC
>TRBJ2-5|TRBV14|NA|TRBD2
CASSQDRGLAGLSETQYF
TGTGCCAGCAGCCAAGATCGCGGACTAGCGGGGCTGTCGGAGACCCAGTACTTC
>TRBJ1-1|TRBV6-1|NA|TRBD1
CASSELGQGNTEAFF
TGTGCCAGCAGTGAATTGGGACAGGGGAACACTGAAGCTTTCTTT
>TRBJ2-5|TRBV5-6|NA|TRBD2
CASNYVGRGGQETQYF
TGTGCCAGCAACTACGTCGGCCGGGGGGGGCAAGAGACCCAGTACTTC
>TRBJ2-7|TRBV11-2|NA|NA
CASSRPKGLMEDEQYF
TGTGCCAGCAGCCGTCCGAAGGGCCTAATGGAAGACGAGCAGTACTTC
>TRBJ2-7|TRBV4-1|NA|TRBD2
CASSQNTGRVEQYF
TGCGCCAGCAGCCAAAACACGGGGAGGGTGGAGCAGTACTTC
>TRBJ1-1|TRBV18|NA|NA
CASSSGVNTEAFF
TGTGCCAGCTCATCGGGAGTGAACACTGAAGCTTTCTTT
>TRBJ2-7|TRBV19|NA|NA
CASGYWGSNEQYF
TGTGCCAGTGGCTACTGGGGGAGTAACGAGCAGTACTTC
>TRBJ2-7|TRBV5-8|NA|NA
CASSLSSYEQYF
TGTGCCAGCAGCTTATCCAGCTACGAGCAGTACTTC
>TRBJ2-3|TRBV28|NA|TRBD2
CASSLLAGGTDTQYF
TGTGCCAGCAGTTTATTAGCGGGGGGCACAGATACGCAGTATTTT
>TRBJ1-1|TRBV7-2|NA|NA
CASSLTQGSTEAFF
TGTGCCAGCAGCTTAACGCAGGGGTCGACTGAAGCTTTCTTT
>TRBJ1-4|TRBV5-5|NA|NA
CASSLNSGLANEKLFF
TGTGCCAGCAGCTTGAACTCGGGGCTAGCTAATGAAAAACTGTTTTTT
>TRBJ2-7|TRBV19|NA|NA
CASSFGLGSSYEQYF
TGTGCCAGTAGTTTCGGACTGGGGAGCTCCTACGAGCAGTACTTC
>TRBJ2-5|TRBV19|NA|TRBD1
CASSMRDRAGGVYF
TGTGCCAGTAGTATGCGGGACAGGGCGGGTGGGGTGTACTTC
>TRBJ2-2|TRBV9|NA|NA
CASSVGVNTGELFF
TGTGCCAGCAGCGTAGGGGTGAACACCGGGGAGCTGTTTTTT
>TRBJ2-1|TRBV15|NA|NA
CATSRGRGLGDEQFF
TGTGCCACCAGCAGAGGACGGGGATTGGGGGATGAGCAGTTCTTC
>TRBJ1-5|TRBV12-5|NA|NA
CASGKEVGQPQHF
TGTGCTAGTGGAAAGGAGGTCGGCCAGCCCCAGCATTTT
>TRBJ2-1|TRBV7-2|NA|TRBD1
CASSRDRGSYNEQFF
TGTGCCAGCAGCCGGGACAGGGGATCCTACAATGAGCAGTTCTTC
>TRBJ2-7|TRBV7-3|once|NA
CASSLRTKFYEQYF
TGTGCCAGCAGCTTAAGGACTAAATTCTACGAGCAGTACTTC
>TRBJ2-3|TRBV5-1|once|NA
CASSEADTQYF
TGCGCCAGCTCTGAGGCAGATACGCAGTATTTT
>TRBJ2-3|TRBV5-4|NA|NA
CASSSQGGDTQYF
TGTGCCAGCAGTTCCCAGGGGGGAGATACGCAGTATTTT